What follows are 10 T cell receptor beta chains derived from one specimen sequenced in a study of read filtering for tumor transcriptome and immune sequencing. From approximately 400 ng of RNA, a library with molecular barcoded alpha/delta and beta/gamma adaptors was made. One entry per CDR3 protein results from TCRdb running MiXCR on the reads. The data show under 60,000 distinct CDR3 sequences, roughly 20% seen once. What was sequenced was a population of CD138-negative cells sorted from bone marrow. Source of these receptors: a donor over 35 with multiple myeloma.

This clonotype was counted many times. The chain employs TRBV20-1 and TRBJ2-7, with no clear D. Germline CDR1 DFQATT, CDR2 SNEGSKA (reference sequence). V lost 0 bases and J lost 3, with 12 bases in between. The CDR3 loop spans 14 amino acids. CDR3 protein: CSARDADPSYEQYF. The DNA for the CDR3 is TGCAGTGCTAGAGATGCCGACCCGAGCTACGAGCAGTACTTC.

At least ten counts were recorded for this clonotype. This chain connects TRBV7-2 to TRBJ2-1; D is ambiguous. The CDR3 runs to 11 residues. The germline V gene has CDR1 SGHTA and CDR2 FQGNSA. The ends were cut back, 8 bases at V and 9 bases at J, with 11 bases in the middle. The CDR3 region is CASALTAEQFF. Written as DNA, the CDR3 is TGTGCCAGCGCCCTGACTGCTGAGCAGTTCTTC. The variable domain in full, completed from reference TRBV7-2 and TRBJ2-1, reads GAGVSQSPSNKVTEKGKDVELRCDPISGHTALYWYRQSLGQGLEFLIYFQGNSAPDKSGLPSDRFSAERTGGSVSTLTIQRTQQEDSAVYLCASALTAEQFFGPGTRLTVL.

The sample holds many counts of this clonotype. The J gene is TRBJ1-5, the V gene TRBV18, with unresolved D. CDR1 is KGHSH and CDR2 is LQKENI in the germline V gene. The CDR3 is made up of 13 amino acids. The germline V and J ends were trimmed by 6 bases and 0 bases, with 6 bases remaining between them. The CDR3 coding sequence is TGTGCCAGCTCCTCAGATAGCAATCAGCCCCAGCATTTT. Protein product: CASSSDSNQPQHF.

This clonotype occurred many times. V gene TRBV3-1 combines with J gene TRBJ2-5; D may be TRBD1 (7 bases). CDR1 is LGHDT and CDR2 is YNNKEL in the germline V gene (reference sequence). The V gene lost 5 bases and the J gene lost 5 bases, with 21 bases spanning the gap. The CDR3 length is 16 residues. CDR3 region: CASSSKWRGLWETQYF. The CDR3 nucleotides are TGTGCCAGCAGCTCTAAGTGGAGGGGGCTTTGGGAGACCCAGTACTTC.

This chain links TRBV11-1 with TRBJ2-1, with D perhaps TRBD2 (7 bases). CDR1 SGHAT and CDR2 FQDESV come from the germline V gene (reference sequence). The CDR3 is 16 residues long. Trimming stripped 1 base from V and 10 bases from J, with 20 bases between. CDR3 in DNA: TGTGCCAGCAGCTTAGATCTAGGACTAGGGGGAAGCGAGCAGTTCTTC. This translates into CASSLDLGLGGSEQFF.

This clonotype was seen repeatedly, ten times or more. The chain joins TRBV29-1 to TRBJ1-1; 9 positions match TRBD1. Germline V lookup: CDR1 SQVTM, CDR2 ANQGSEA. The CDR3 extends over 13 amino acids. V lost 4 bases to trimming and J lost 1 base; unmatched junction nucleotides: 1. The CDR3 reads CSVGDRANTEAFF. Written as DNA, the CDR3 is TGCAGCGTTGGGGACAGGGCGAACACTGAAGCTTTCTTT.

This clonotype has ten or more counts. The gene calls are TRBV4-1 and TRBJ1-2, with D hard to call. This CDR3 is built from 14 residues. Germline V lookup: CDR1 MGHRA, CDR2 YSYEKL. Trimming removed 1 base from V and 4 bases from J, with 10 bases in between. Here the CDR3 reads CASSQGEQSYGYTF. The CDR3 DNA reads as TGCGCCAGCAGCCAAGGGGAACAATCCTATGGCTACACCTTC.

This clonotype came up many times. J is TRBJ2-1 and V is TRBV7-9; tentatively, D is TRBD1 (5 bases). Trimming removed 4 bases at V and 1 base at J, with 8 bases between. This CDR3 contains 14 residues. Germline V lookup: CDR1 SEHNR, CDR2 FQNEAQ (reference sequence). CDR3 DNA sequence: TGTGCCAGCAGCTCGAGACAGTCCTACAATGAGCAGTTCTTC. It encodes CASSSRQSYNEQFF.

This clonotype was picked up many times. J is TRBJ2-7 and V is TRBV19; 7 bases are a match to TRBD2. This CDR3 comprises 13 residues. Germline V lookup: CDR1 LNHDA, CDR2 SQIVND (reference sequence). The V and J ends lost 7 bases and 8 bases, in that order; junction bases with no gene match: 11. This CDR3 is CASKRSGTLQQYF. The CDR3 DNA is TGTGCCAGTAAAAGAAGCGGGACGCTTCAGCAGTACTTC.

This sequence joins TRBV7-8 and TRBJ2-7, with D possibly being TRBD1 or TRBD2 (5 bases each). The CDR3 spans 15 residues. Trimming took off 8 bases at V and 5 bases at J, with 22 bases between the two ends. Germline CDR1 and CDR2: SGHVS and FQNEAQ. The CDR3 sequence is CASREGLARSHEQYF. Here the CDR3 DNA reads TGTGCCAGCCGAGAGGGGCTAGCAAGATCCCACGAGCAGTACTTC.